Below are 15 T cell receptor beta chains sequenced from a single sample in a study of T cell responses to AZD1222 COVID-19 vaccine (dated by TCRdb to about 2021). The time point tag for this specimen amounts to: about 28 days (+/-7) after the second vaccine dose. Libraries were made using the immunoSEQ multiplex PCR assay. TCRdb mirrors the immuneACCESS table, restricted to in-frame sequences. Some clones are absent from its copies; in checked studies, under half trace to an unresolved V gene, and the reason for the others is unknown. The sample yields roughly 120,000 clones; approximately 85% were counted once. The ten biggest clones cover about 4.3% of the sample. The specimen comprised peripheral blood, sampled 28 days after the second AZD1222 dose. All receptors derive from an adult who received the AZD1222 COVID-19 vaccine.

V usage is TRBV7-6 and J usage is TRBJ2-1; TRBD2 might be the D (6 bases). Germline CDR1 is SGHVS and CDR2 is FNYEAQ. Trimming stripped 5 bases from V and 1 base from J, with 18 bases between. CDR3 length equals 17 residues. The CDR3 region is CASSPLGGAGSYNEQFF. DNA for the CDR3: TGTGCCAGCAGCCCACTTGGAGGGGCAGGGTCCTACAATGAGCAGTTCTTC.

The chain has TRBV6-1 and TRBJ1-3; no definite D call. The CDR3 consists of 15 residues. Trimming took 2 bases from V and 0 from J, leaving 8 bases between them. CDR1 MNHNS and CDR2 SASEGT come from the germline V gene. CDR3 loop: CASSENGSSGNTIYF. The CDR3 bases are TGTGCCAGCAGTGAAAACGGAAGCTCTGGAAACACCATATATTTT.

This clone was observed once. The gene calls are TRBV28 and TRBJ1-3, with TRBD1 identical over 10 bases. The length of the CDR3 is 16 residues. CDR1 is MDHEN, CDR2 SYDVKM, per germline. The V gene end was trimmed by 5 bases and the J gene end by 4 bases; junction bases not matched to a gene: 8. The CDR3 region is CASSAGTGAVGNTIYF. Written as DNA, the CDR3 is TGTGCCAGCAGTGCCGGGACAGGGGCCGTCGGAAACACCATATATTTT.

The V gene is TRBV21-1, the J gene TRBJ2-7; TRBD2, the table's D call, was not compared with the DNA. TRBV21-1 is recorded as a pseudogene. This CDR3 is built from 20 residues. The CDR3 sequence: CASSKGGLAGGPSFSYEQYF. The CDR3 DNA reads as TGTGCCAGCAGCAAAGGAGGCCTAGCGGGGGGCCCGTCGTTCTCCTACGAGCAGTACTTC.

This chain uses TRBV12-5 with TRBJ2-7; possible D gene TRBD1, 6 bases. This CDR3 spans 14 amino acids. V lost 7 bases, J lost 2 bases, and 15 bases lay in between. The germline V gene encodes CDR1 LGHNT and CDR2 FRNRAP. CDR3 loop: CASAPGGQTYEQYF. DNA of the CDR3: TGTGCTAGTGCCCCCGGCGGACAGACCTACGAGCAGTACTTC.

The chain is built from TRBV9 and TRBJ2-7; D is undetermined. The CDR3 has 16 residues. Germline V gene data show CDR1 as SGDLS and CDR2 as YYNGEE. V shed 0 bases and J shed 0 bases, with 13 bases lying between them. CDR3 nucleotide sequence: TGTGCCAGCAGCGTAGGACCGCTACCGGACTCCTACGAGCAGTACTTC. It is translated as CASSVGPLPDSYEQYF. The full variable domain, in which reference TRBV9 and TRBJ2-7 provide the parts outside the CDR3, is DSGVTQTPKHLITATGQRVTLRCSPRSGDLSVYWYQQSLDQGLQFLIQYYNGEERAKGNILERFSAQQFPDLHSELNLSSLELGDSALYFCASSVGPLPDSYEQYFGPGTRLTVT.

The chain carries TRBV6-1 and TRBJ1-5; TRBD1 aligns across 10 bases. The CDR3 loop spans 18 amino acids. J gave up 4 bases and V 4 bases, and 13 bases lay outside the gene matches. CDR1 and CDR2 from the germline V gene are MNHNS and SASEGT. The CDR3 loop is CASSATRTGGRFNQPQHF. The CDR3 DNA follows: TGTGCCAGCAGTGCGACCCGGACAGGGGGTCGATTTAATCAGCCCCAGCATTTT.

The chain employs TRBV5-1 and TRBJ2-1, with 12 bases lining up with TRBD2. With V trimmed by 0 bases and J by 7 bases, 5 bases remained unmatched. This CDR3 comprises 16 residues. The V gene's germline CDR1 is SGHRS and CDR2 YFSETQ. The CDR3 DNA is TGCGCCAGCAGCTTGGATCTAGCGGGGGGGTTAAATGAGCAGTTCTTC. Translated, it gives CASSLDLAGGLNEQFF.

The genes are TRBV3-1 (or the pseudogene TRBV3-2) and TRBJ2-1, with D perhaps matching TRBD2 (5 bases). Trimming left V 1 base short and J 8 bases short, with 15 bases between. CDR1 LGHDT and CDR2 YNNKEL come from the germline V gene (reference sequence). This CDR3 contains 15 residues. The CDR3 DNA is TGTGCCAGCAGCCAAGCGGACTTCTTCGGCGATGAGCAGTTCTTC. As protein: CASSQADFFGDEQFF.

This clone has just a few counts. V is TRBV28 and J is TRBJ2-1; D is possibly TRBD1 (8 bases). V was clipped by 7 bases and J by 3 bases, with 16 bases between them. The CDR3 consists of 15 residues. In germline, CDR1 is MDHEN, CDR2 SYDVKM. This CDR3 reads CASITGGALYNEQFF. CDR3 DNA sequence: TGTGCCAGCATCACAGGGGGGGCCCTCTACAATGAGCAGTTCTTC.

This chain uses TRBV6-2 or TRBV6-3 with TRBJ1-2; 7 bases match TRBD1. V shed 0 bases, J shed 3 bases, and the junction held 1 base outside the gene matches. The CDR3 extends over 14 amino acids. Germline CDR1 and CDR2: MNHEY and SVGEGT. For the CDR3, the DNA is TGTGCCAGCAGTTACTCCGGGACAGACTATGGCTACACCTTC. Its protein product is CASSYSGTDYGYTF.

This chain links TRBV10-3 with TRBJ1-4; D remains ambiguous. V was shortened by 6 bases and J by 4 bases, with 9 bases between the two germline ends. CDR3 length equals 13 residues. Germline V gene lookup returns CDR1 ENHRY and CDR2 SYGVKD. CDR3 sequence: CAIRGQVNEKLFF. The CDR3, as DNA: TGTGCCATCAGGGGCCAGGTTAATGAAAAACTGTTTTTT.

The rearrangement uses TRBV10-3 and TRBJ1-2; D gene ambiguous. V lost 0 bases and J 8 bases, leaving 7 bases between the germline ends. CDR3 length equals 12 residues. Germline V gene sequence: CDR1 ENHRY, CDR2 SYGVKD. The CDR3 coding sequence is TGTGCCATCAGTGAGTCAGGTGGGGGCTACACCTTC. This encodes CAISESGGGYTF.

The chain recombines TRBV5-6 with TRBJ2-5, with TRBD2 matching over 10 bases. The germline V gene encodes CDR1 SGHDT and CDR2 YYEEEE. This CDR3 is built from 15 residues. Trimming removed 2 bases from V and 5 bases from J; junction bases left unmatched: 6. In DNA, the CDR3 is TGTGCCAGCAGCTTTACCCTAGCGGGGGCGGAGACCCAGTACTTC. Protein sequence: CASSFTLAGAETQYF.

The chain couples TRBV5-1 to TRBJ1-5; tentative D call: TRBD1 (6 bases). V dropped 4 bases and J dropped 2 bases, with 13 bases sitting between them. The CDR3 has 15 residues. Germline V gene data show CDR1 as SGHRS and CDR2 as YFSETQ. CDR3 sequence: CASSRISGGNQPQHF. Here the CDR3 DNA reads TGCGCCAGCAGCCGCATATCAGGGGGCAATCAGCCCCAGCATTTT.